A selection of T cell receptor beta chains follows, all from one sample in a study of blood T cell repertoires in COVID-19. The data were produced by immunoSEQ multiplex PCR, yet TCRdb's version contains in-frame clones alone and is incomplete. This table holds hundreds of thousands of clones, around 92% found once. Material for sequencing was peripheral blood. The receptors derive from a woman in her 30s with COVID-19, enrolled during active disease. Each CDR3 is given with its conserved first and last residue. D genes are given only for firm matches. Expanded clones are given a class, and other clones once, few, many or no size at all.

v_gene	abundance	d_gene	j_gene	CDR3aa	CDR3nt
TRBV6-4	NA	NA	TRBJ2-6	CASSTDRANVLTF	TGTGCCAGCAGTACGGACAGGGCCAACGTCCTGACTTTC
TRBV27	NA	NA	TRBJ1-2	CAPGGLTNYGYTF	TGTGCCCCCGGGGGTTTAACTAACTATGGCTACACCTTC
TRBV4-1	NA	NA	TRBJ1-1	CASSQPTLNTEAFF	TGCGCCAGCAGCCAACCGACACTGAACACTGAAGCTTTCTTT
TRBV18	NA	NA	TRBJ1-1	CASSPWTASMNTEAFF	TGTGCCAGCTCACCATGGACAGCTTCCATGAACACTGAAGCTTTCTTT
TRBV10-3	NA	NA	TRBJ1-1	CAISQQGGSEAFF	TGTGCCATCAGTCAACAGGGTGGGTCTGAAGCTTTCTTT
TRBV7-6	NA	TRBD2	TRBJ2-1	CASRPGLDNEQFF	TGTGCCAGCAGGCCCGGACTAGACAATGAGCAGTTCTTC
TRBV9	NA	NA	TRBJ1-1	CASSPGHMNTKAFF	TGTGCCAGCAGCCCCGGACACATGAACACTAAAGCTTTCTTT
TRBV5-8	NA	NA	TRBJ2-7	CASSLVQF	TGTGCCAGCAGCTTGGTACAATTC
TRBV5-5	NA	TRBD2	TRBJ2-7	CASSLASGGYEQYF	TGTGCCAGCAGCTTGGCTAGCGGGGGATACGAGCAGTACTTC
TRBV3-1/TRBV3-2	NA	NA	TRBJ2-7	CASSQGLLSSYEQYF	TGTGCCAGCAGCCAAGGACTTTTAAGCTCCTACGAGCAGTACTTC
TRBV2	few	NA	TRBJ2-3	CASSEVADTQYF	TGTGCCAGCAGTGAAGTAGCAGATACGCAGTATTTT
TRBV7-2	NA	NA	TRBJ1-5	CASSTPGRNQPQHF	TGTGCCAGCAGCACCCCCGGGAGAAATCAGCCCCAGCATTTT
TRBV4-1	NA	TRBD1	TRBJ1-2	CASSRTGTVWGGYTF	TGCGCCAGCAGCCGGACCGGGACAGTCTGGGGGGGCTACACCTTC
TRBV5-1	NA	NA	TRBJ1-2	CASSWGTSTNYGYTF	TGCGCCAGCAGCTGGGGCACATCAACGAACTATGGCTACACCTTC
TRBV2	NA	NA	TRBJ2-3	CASIGTAMTSDTQYF	TGTGCCAGCATCGGGACTGCCATGACCTCAGATACGCAGTATTTT
TRBV6-8	NA	NA	TRBJ2-1	CASRTATTIGNEQFF	TGTGCCAGCCGGACAGCAACAACAATTGGGAATGAGCAGTTCTTC
TRBV28	NA	TRBD1	TRBJ1-5	CASGTGGNLNQPQHF	TGTGCCAGCGGGACAGGGGGGAACCTGAATCAGCCCCAGCATTTT
TRBV15	NA	NA	TRBJ2-7	CATSREWTEGSYEQYF	TGTGCCACCAGCAGAGAGTGGACCGAGGGTAGCTACGAGCAGTACTTC
TRBV27	NA	NA	TRBJ2-1	CASSTPGSSSYNEQFF	TGTGCCAGCAGTACCCCAGGGTCTAGCTCCTACAATGAGCAGTTCTTC
TRBV19	NA	TRBD2	TRBJ2-1	CASSVAGGYEQFF	TGTGCCAGTAGTGTGGCCGGGGGGTATGAGCAGTTCTTC
TRBV10-3	once	TRBD1	TRBJ1-2	CAISEDRGYGYTF	TGTGCCATCAGTGAGGACAGGGGATATGGCTACACCTTC
TRBV5-4	NA	NA	TRBJ1-1	CASSLARRQNTEAFF	TGTGCCAGCAGCTTGGCAAGGCGGCAGAACACTGAAGCTTTCTTT
TRBV6-5	NA	NA	TRBJ1-1	CASSYSVPGRAFF	TGTGCCAGCAGTTACTCGGTGCCGGGTCGCGCTTTCTTT
TRBV11-2	NA	NA	TRBJ1-3	CASSLVRTAFSGNTIYF	TGTGCCAGCAGCTTAGTAAGGACAGCGTTTTCTGGAAACACCATATATTTT
TRBV21-1	NA	NA	TRBJ1-4	CASSKRGTGNEKLFF	TGTGCCAGCAGCAAAAGGGGGACAGGTAATGAAAAACTGTTTTTT
TRBV6-5	NA	NA	TRBJ2-7	CASSTGYHEQYF	TGTGCCAGCAGCACAGGGTACCACGAGCAGTACTTC
TRBV10-3	NA	TRBD2	TRBJ2-2	CAISDIAGGRTGELFF	TGTGCCATCAGTGACATAGCGGGGGGGCGCACCGGGGAGCTGTTTTTT
TRBV5-4	NA	TRBD2	TRBJ2-3	CASSPGSGAGTDTQYF	TGTGCCAGCAGTCCCGGAAGCGGGGCGGGCACAGATACGCAGTATTTT
TRBV6-5	once	NA	TRBJ2-7	CASSLRGLHEQYF	TGTGCCAGCAGTTTAAGGGGGTTACACGAGCAGTACTTC
TRBV5-8	NA	TRBD1	TRBJ2-7	CASSSGQGAGYEQYF	TGTGCCAGCAGCTCCGGACAGGGGGCGGGGTACGAGCAGTACTTC
TRBV5-4	NA	NA	TRBJ1-2	CASSMTAVYGYTF	TGTGCCAGCAGCATGACAGCCGTCTATGGCTACACCTTC
TRBV5-1	NA	TRBD2	TRBJ2-5	CASTPGLGPRTQYF	TGCGCCAGCACCCCGGGACTAGGCCCCAGGACCCAGTACTTC
TRBV19	NA	TRBD1	TRBJ1-2	CASTRTGDSYGYTF	TGTGCCAGTACCCGGACAGGGGATAGCTATGGCTACACCTTC
TRBV5-1	NA	NA	TRBJ1-4	CASSLPGEKLFF	TGCGCCAGCAGCCTACCCGGTGAAAAACTGTTTTTT
TRBV5-1	NA	NA	TRBJ1-1	CASRAQGYTEAFF	TGCGCCAGCAGGGCGCAGGGCTACACTGAAGCTTTCTTT
TRBV5-1	NA	TRBD1	TRBJ1-2	CASSHASGQLANYGYTF	TGCGCCAGCAGCCACGCATCGGGACAGTTAGCTAACTATGGCTACACCTTC
TRBV30	NA	TRBD1	TRBJ1-3	CAWGTRGPGNTIYF	TGTGCCTGGGGGACCAGGGGGCCTGGAAACACCATATATTTT
TRBV12-3/TRBV12-4	NA	NA	TRBJ1-2	CASSLLASGYTF	TGTGCCAGCAGTTTATTAGCTTCTGGCTACACCTTC
TRBV12-3/TRBV12-4	once	NA	TRBJ2-3	CASSSTGTDTQYF	TGTGCCAGCAGTTCAACAGGCACAGATACGCAGTATTTT
TRBV11-3	NA	TRBD1	TRBJ2-5	CASSPTGGTQYF	TGTGCCAGCAGTCCGACAGGGGGGACCCAGTACTTC
TRBV5-4	once	NA	TRBJ1-2	CASSRVKLGEGYGYTF	TGTGCCAGCAGCCGGGTCAAACTTGGGGAGGGCTATGGCTACACCTTC
TRBV3-1/TRBV3-2	NA	TRBD1	TRBJ2-1	CASSIPGQGAYNEQFF	TGTGCCAGCAGTATACCGGGACAGGGGGCCTACAATGAGCAGTTCTTC
TRBV7-7	NA	NA	TRBJ1-2	CASSPLGGGTLYTF	TGTGCCAGCAGCCCCCTCGGGGGAGGAACTCTCTACACCTTC
TRBV7-2	NA	NA	TRBJ2-3	CASSPWGGLVTDTQYF	TGTGCCAGCAGCCCTTGGGGGGGGCTAGTTACCGATACGCAGTATTTT
TRBV13	NA	TRBD2	TRBJ2-5	CASRTSGGEETQYF	TGTGCCAGCCGGACTAGCGGGGGGGAGGAGACCCAGTACTTC
TRBV7-9	NA	NA	TRBJ2-1	CASSSLRVGNEQFF	TGTGCCAGCAGCTCCCTGAGGGTCGGCAATGAGCAGTTCTTC
TRBV11-2	NA	NA	TRBJ1-5	CASSTGGNQPQHF	TGTGCCAGCAGCACGGGGGGTAATCAGCCCCAGCATTTT
TRBV27	NA	NA	TRBJ1-2	CASSPGANYGYTF	TGTGCCAGCAGTCCAGGGGCGAACTATGGCTACACCTTC
TRBV11-2	NA	NA	TRBJ2-6	CASSLAGSGANVLTF	TGTGCCAGCAGCTTAGCCGGGTCTGGGGCCAACGTCCTGACTTTC
TRBV28	once	TRBD1	TRBJ1-2	CASSLLVGQGARGYTF	TGTGCCAGCAGCCTTTTGGTCGGACAGGGGGCGCGAGGCTACACCTTC
TRBV6-5	NA	TRBD2	TRBJ2-5	CASGGTRWTQYF	TGTGCCAGCGGGGGGACTAGGTGGACCCAGTACTTC
TRBV10-2	NA	NA	TRBJ1-3	CASSESESGNTIYF	TGCGCCAGCAGTGAGTCAGAGTCCGGAAACACCATATATTTT
TRBV10-3	once	NA	TRBJ2-7	CAISERTASSYEQYF	TGTGCCATCAGTGAGAGGACAGCTAGTAGCTACGAGCAGTACTTC
TRBV30	NA	TRBD1	TRBJ1-5	CAWSRRGTGSWDQPQHF	TGTGCCTGGAGCCGACGAGGGACAGGCTCGTGGGATCAGCCCCAGCATTTT
TRBV21-1	once	NA	TRBJ1-1	CASSKFKVGAAFF	TGTGCCAGCAGCAAATTTAAGGTAGGGGCAGCTTTCTTT
TRBV2	few	NA	TRBJ1-1	CASRGQLNTEAFF	TGTGCCAGCAGGGGGCAGTTGAACACTGAAGCTTTCTTT
TRBV6-6	NA	TRBD1	TRBJ1-2	CASSLNTGAGYTF	TGTGCCAGCAGTCTCAACACAGGGGCTGGCTACACCTTC
TRBV7-9	NA	NA	TRBJ1-1	CASSREYTEAFF	TGTGCCAGCAGCAGAGAGTACACTGAAGCTTTCTTT
TRBV5-8	NA	NA	TRBJ2-1	CASSLGHRISSYNEQFF	TGTGCCAGCAGCTTGGGCCATCGTATTAGCTCCTACAATGAGCAGTTCTTC